The following is a T cell receptor (beta chain) sequence with its context. These data are taken from a study of blood T cell repertoires in COVID-19. V lost 2 bases and J lost 0, with 17 bases in between. The CDR3 is made up of 17 amino acids. Germline lookup yields CDR1 SGHNT and CDR2 YYREEE (reference sequence). Measured with immunoSEQ multiplex PCR; TCRdb has only the in-frame clones, and not every one. The data contain over 150,000 clones, approximately 85% of them singletons. The gene calls are TRBV5-4 and TRBJ1-1, with D tentatively TRBD1 (5 bases). Sequenced: PBMCs or T cells enriched from blood (not recorded which). The clonotype comes from a man aged 40-49 years who had recovered from COVID-19. The CDR3 DNA reads as TGTGCCAGCAGCTTCGGTACTCTTGGGGCTCTGAACACTGAAGCTTTCTTT. Translating it yields CASSFGTLGALNTEAFF.